Listed here is a single TCR beta chain. Which antigen it targets is not known. No base quality values were provided; no much bigger clone lies one nucleotide off. Sequencing was performed on an Illumina HiSeq 1500. Starting from the raw public reads, TCRdb applied fastp trimming at Q25, assembled clones with MiXCR and retained in-frame beta chains. Every CDR3 protein is listed once, alongside the most common genes and DNA of its rows. Here the sample has more than 250,000 distinct CDR3 sequences; roughly 13% occur a single time. 8.8% of the sample is held by the ten biggest clonotypes. This specimen belongs to a study of T cell repertoires in cytomegalovirus infection (dated by TCRdb to 2018 to 2020). With respect to the entire study: Donor HLA type was relevant to the analysis, as public TCR beta signatures indicated carriage of CMV infection together with the matching HLA type. Overall results and qualifications from the work: The ex vivo response was dominated by HLA-C-restricted CMV-specific TCR beta clonotypes, which also provided the single most frequent clonotype in two of eight donors. In both this cohort and an independent cohort of some 380 donors, the cumulative frequency of public TCR beta family members distinguished carriers of CMV infection plus the relevant HLA type.

V is pruned by 6 bases and J by 0 bases, leaving 2 bases of the junction without a gene match. The CDR3 holds 14 amino acids from the cysteine to the phenylalanine. Only the CDR3 part of the read is kept: 42 bases, read in frame from the first base. Taken from the germline V gene (reference sequence), the CDR1 and CDR2 loops are DFQATT and SNEGSKA. This TCR was recovered from a human donor in good health (CMV status not recorded). Some clones in this sample may be carry-over from other donors' samples. The sequenced sample consisted of PBMCs. The rearranged segments are TRBV20-1 and TRBJ2-1; 10 central nucleotides agree with TRBD1. The CDR3 protein: CSADRGSSYNEQFF. At the DNA level, the sequence is TGCAGTGCGGACAGGGGGTCCTCCTACAATGAGCAGTTCTTC.